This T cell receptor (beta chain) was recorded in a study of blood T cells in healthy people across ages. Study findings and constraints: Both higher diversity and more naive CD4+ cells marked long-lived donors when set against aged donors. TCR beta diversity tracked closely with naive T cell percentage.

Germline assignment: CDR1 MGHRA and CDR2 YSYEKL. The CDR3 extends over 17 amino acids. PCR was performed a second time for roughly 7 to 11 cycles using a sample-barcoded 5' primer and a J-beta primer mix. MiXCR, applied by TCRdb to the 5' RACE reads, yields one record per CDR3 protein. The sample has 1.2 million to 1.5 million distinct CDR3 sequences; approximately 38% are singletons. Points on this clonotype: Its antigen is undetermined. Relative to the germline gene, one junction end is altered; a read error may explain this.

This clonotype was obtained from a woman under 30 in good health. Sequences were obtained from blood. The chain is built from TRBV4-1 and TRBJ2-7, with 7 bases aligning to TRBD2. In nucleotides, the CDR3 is TGCGCTAGCAGCCAAGAAAGGTCGGGAGGAGGGTCCTACGAGCAGTACTTC. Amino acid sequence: CASSQERSGGGSYEQYF.